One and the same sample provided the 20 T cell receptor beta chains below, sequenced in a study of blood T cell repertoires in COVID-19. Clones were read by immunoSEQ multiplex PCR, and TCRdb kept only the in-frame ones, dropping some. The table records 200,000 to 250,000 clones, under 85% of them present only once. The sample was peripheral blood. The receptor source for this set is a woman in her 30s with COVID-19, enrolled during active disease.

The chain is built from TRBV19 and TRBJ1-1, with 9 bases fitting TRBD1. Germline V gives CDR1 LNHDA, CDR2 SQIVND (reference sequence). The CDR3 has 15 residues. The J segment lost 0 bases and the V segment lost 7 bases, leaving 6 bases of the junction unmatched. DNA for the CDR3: TGTGCCAGTATTCTGGGACAGGGCATGAACACTGAAGCTTTCTTT. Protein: CASILGQGMNTEAFF.

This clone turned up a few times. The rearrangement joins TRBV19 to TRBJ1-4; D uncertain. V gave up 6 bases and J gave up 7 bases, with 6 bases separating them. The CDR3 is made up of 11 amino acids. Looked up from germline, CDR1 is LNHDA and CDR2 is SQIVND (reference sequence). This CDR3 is CASSLLEKLFF. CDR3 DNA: TGTGCCAGTAGCCTCCTTGAAAAACTGTTTTTT.

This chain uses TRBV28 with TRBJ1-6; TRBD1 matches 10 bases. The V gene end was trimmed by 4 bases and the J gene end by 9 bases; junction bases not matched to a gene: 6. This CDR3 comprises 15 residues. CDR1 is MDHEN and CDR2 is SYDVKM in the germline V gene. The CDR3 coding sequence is TGTGCCAGCAGTTCTATCGACAGGGGGCGTTCACCCCTCCACTTT. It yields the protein CASSSIDRGRSPLHF.

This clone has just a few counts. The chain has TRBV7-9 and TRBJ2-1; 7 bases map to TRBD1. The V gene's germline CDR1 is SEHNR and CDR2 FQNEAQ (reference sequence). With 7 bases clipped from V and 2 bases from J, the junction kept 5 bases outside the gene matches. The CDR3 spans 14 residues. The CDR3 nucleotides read TGTGCCAGCAATCCACAGGGGACCTACAATGAGCAGTTCTTC. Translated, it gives CASNPQGTYNEQFF.

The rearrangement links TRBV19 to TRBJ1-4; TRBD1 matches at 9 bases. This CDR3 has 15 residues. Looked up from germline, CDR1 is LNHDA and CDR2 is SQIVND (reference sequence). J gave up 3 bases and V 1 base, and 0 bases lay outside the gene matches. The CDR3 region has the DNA TGTGCCAGTAGTATAGGACAGGGGGCTAATGAAAAACTGTTTTTT. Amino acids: CASSIGQGANEKLFF.

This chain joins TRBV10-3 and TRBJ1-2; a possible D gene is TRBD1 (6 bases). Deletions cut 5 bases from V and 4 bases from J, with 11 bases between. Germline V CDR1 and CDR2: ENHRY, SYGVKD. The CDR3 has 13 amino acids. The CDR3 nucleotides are TGTGCCATCAGTCCAGGGGTAGCCTATGGCTACACCTTC. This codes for CAISPGVAYGYTF.

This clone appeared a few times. The CDR3 loop reads CASSLLAADTQYF. CDR3 bases: TGTGCCAGCAGCTTACTAGCAGCTGATACGCAGTATTTT. The chain couples TRBV5-4 to TRBJ2-3; possible D gene TRBD2, 6 bases. V lost 2 bases to trimming and J lost 6 bases, with 10 bases between them. The CDR3 loop spans 13 amino acids. The germline gives CDR1 SGHNT, CDR2 YYREEE (reference sequence). Supplemented by reference TRBV5-4 and TRBJ2-3, the full variable domain reads ETGVTQSPTHLIKTRGQQVTLRCSSQSGHNTVSWYQQALGQGPQFIFQYYREEENGRGNFPPRFSGLQFPNYSSELNVNALELDDSALYLCASSLLAADTQYFGPGTRLTVL.

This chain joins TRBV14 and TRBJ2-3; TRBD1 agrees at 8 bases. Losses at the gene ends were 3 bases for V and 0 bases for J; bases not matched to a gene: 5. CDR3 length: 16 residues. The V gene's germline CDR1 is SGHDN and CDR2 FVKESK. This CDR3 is CASSHGTGLSTDTQYF. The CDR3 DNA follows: TGTGCCAGCAGCCACGGGACAGGCCTTAGCACAGATACGCAGTATTTT.

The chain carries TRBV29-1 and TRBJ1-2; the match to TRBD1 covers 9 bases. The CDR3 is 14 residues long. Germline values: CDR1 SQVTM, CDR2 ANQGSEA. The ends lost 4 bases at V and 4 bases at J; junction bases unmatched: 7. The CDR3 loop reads CSVGIQGAIYGYTF. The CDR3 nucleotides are TGCAGCGTTGGGATACAGGGGGCAATCTATGGCTACACCTTC. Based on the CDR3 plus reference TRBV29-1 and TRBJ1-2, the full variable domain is SAVISQKPSRDICQRGTSLTIQCQVDSQVTMMFWYRQQPGQSLTLIATANQGSEATYESGFVIDKFPISRPNLTFSTLTVSNMSPEDSSIYLCSVGIQGAIYGYTFGSGTRLTVV.

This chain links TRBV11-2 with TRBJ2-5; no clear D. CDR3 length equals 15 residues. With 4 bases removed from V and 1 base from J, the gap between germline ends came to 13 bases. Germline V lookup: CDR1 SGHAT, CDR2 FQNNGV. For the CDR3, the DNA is TGTGCCAGCAGCTCGAAGGCAGGTCCCCAAGAGACCCAGTACTTC. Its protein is CASSSKAGPQETQYF.

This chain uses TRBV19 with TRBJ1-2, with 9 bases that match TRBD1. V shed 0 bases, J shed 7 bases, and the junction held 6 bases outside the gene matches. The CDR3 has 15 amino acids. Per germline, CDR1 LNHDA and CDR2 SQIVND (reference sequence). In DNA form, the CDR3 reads TGTGCCAGTAGTATAGAAGGGACAGGGAGTCGTGGCTACACCTTC. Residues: CASSIEGTGSRGYTF.

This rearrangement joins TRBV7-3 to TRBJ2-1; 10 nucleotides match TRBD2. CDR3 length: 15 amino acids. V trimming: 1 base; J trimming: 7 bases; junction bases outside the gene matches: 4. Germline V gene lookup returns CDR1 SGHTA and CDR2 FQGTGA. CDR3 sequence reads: CASSLRLAGNNEQFF. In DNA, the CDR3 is TGTGCCAGCAGCTTAAGACTAGCGGGTAATAATGAGCAGTTCTTC. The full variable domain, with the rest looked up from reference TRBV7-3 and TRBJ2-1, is GAGVSQTPSNKVTEKGKYVELRCDPISGHTALYWYRQSLGQGPEFLIYFQGTGAADDSGLPNDRFFAVRPEGSVSTLKIQRTERGDSAVYLCASSLRLAGNNEQFFGPGTRLTVL.

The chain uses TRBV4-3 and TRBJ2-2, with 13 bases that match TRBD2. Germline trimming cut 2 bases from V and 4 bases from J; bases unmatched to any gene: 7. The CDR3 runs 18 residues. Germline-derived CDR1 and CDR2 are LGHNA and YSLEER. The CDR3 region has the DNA TGCGCCAGCAGCCAACGGACTAGCGGGAGCGAAATCACCGGGGAGCTGTTTTTT. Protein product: CASSQRTSGSEITGELFF.

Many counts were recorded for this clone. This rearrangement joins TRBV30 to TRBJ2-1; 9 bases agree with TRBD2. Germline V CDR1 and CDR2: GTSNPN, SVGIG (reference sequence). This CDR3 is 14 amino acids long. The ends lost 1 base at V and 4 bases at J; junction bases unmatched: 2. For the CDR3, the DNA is TGTGCCTGGAGTGATAGCGGGGGATACAATGAGCAGTTCTTC. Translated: CAWSDSGGYNEQFF. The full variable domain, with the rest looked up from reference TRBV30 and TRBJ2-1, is SQTIHQWPATLVQPVGSPLSLECTVEGTSNPNLYWYRQAAGRGLQLLFYSVGIGQISSEVPQNLSASRPQDRQFILSSKKLLLSDSGFYLCAWSDSGGYNEQFFGPGTRLTVL.

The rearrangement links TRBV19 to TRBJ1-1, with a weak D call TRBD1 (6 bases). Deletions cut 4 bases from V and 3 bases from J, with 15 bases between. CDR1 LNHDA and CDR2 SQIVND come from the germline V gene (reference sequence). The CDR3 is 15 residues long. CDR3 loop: CASSRETRGYTEAFF. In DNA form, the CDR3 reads TGTGCCAGTAGTAGGGAGACAAGGGGGTACACTGAAGCTTTCTTT.

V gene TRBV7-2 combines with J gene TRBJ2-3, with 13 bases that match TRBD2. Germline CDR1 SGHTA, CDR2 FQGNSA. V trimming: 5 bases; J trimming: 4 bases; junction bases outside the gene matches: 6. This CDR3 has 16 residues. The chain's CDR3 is CASSPGLAGEADTQYF. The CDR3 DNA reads TGTGCCAGCAGCCCAGGACTAGCGGGGGAGGCAGATACGCAGTATTTT. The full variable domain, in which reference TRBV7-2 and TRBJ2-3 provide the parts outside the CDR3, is GAGVSQSPSNKVTEKGKDVELRCDPISGHTALYWYRQSLGQGLEFLIYFQGNSAPDKSGLPSDRFSAERTGGSVSTLTIQRTQQEDSAVYLCASSPGLAGEADTQYFGPGTRLTVL.

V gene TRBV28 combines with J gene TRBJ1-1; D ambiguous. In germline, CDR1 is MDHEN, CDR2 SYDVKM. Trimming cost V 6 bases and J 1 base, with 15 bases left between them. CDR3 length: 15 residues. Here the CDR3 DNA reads TGTGCCAGCAGACCCCGCTCGGGAGGGAACACTGAAGCTTTCTTT. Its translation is CASRPRSGGNTEAFF.

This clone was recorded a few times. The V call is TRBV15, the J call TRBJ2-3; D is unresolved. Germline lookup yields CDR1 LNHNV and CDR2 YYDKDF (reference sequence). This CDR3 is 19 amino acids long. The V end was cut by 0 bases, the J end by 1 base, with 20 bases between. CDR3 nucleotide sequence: TGTGCCACCAGCAGAGATCCTCGCGGCCCCCGCCGCGGCACAGATACGCAGTATTTT. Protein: CATSRDPRGPRRGTDTQYF.

As DNA, the CDR3 is TGTGCCAGCAGTTTCTCGGGACACCGACAGAGCTATGGCTACACCTTC. Residues: CASSFSGHRQSYGYTF. The genes are TRBV27 and TRBJ1-2, with a possible D match to TRBD1 (6 bases). The germline V gene encodes CDR1 MNHEY and CDR2 SMNVEV (reference sequence). The V gene lost 3 bases and the J gene lost 4 bases, with 18 bases spanning the gap. The CDR3 consists of 16 residues.

The CDR3: CASSLSGAGTEAFF. The CDR3 DNA sequence: TGTGCCAGCAGTTTAAGCGGCGCCGGCACTGAAGCTTTCTTT. The gene calls are TRBV28 and TRBJ1-1; D unresolved. V shed 2 bases and J shed 4 bases, with 11 bases lying between them. The CDR3 contains 14 residues. Germline-derived CDR1 and CDR2 are MDHEN and SYDVKM.